This T cell receptor (beta chain) came from a study of blood T cell repertoires in COVID-19. Turning to the study itself: Researchers got acute and convalescent COVID-19 samples from the United States, Italy and Spain. T cells, B-cell-depleted T cells, or PBMCs provided the cDNA or gDNA that served as material.

Germline V gene data show CDR1 as MNHEY and CDR2 as SMNVEV (reference sequence). The CDR3 extends over 17 amino acids. Trimming removed 5 bases from V and 2 bases from J; junction bases left unmatched: 8. Per the study methods: Estimated nucleated cell counts came from reference gene primer amplification. Here immunoSEQ multiplex PCR was the method, and the copy in TCRdb shows in-frame clones only, minus some. Clonal size and the V and J genes are those of that table, whereas D and trimming came from the DNA. This table has 210,000 or so clones, 78% appearing once. The sample was peripheral blood. The V and J genes are TRBV27 and TRBJ1-5; 11 bases are a match to TRBD1. The TCR was taken from an elderly woman with active or convalescent COVID-19. In DNA, the CDR3 is TGTGCCAGCAGTAGGACAGGGGGCATTATTGGCAATCAGCCCCAGCATTTT. It yields the protein CASSRTGGIIGNQPQHF.